This T cell receptor beta chain was recorded in a study of cytomegalovirus exposure and HLA in healthy donors. Notes on the study in general: Per a later analysis, HLA-associated TCR beta chains showed more clonal expansion than other, equally common TCR beta chains.

For this clone: Its antigen is unidentified.

The study ran its PCR with 60 Vbeta and 13 Jbeta primers. This table comes from immunoSEQ multiplex PCR, and its TCRdb copy is limited to in-frame clones, with some not included. Of about 130,000 clones in the sample, over 65% were seen once. This CDR3 is 14 amino acids long. Trimming stripped 5 bases from V and 2 bases from J, with 10 bases between. In germline, CDR1 is MNHEY, CDR2 SVGAGI. J is TRBJ2-4 and V is TRBV6-5; D possibly corresponds to TRBD2 (5 bases). The receptor comes from a man aged 40-50 years in good health and CMV-seropositive. The sequenced sample consisted of PBMCs. CDR3 sequence reads: CASSDPGTKNIQYF. The CDR3 DNA reads TGTGCCAGCAGTGACCCCGGGACCAAAAACATTCAGTACTTC.